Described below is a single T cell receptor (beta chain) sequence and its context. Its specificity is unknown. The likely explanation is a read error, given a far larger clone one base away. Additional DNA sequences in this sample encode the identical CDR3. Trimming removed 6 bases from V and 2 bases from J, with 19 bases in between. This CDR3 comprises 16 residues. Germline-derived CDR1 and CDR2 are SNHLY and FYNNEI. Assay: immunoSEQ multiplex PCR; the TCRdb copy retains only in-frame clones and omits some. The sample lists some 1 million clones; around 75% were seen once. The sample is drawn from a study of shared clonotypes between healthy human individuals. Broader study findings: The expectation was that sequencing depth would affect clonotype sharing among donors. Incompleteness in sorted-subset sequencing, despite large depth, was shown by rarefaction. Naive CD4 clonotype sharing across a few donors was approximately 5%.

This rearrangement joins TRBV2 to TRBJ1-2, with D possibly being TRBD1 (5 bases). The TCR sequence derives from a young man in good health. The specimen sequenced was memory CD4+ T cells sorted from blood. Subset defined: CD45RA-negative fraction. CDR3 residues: CASRVNRGRSNYGYTF. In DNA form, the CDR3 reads TGTGCCAGCAGGGTTAATAGGGGCCGCAGCAACTATGGCTACACCTTC. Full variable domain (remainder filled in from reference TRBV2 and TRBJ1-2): EPEVTQTPSHQVTQMGQEVILRCVPISNHLYFYWYRQILGQKVEFLVSFYNNEISEKSEIFDDQFSVERPDGSNFTLKIRSTKLEDSAMYFCASRVNRGRSNYGYTFGSGTRLTVV.